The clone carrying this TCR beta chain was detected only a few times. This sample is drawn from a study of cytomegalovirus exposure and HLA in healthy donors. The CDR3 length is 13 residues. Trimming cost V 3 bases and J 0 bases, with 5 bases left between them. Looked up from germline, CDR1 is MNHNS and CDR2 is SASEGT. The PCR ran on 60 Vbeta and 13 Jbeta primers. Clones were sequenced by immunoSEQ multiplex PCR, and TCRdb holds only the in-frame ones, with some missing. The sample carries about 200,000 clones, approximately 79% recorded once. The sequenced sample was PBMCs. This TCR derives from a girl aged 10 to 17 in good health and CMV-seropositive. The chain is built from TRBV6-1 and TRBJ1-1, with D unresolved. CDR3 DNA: TGTGCCAGCAGTGACTACCTGAACACTGAAGCTTTCTTT. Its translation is CASSDYLNTEAFF.